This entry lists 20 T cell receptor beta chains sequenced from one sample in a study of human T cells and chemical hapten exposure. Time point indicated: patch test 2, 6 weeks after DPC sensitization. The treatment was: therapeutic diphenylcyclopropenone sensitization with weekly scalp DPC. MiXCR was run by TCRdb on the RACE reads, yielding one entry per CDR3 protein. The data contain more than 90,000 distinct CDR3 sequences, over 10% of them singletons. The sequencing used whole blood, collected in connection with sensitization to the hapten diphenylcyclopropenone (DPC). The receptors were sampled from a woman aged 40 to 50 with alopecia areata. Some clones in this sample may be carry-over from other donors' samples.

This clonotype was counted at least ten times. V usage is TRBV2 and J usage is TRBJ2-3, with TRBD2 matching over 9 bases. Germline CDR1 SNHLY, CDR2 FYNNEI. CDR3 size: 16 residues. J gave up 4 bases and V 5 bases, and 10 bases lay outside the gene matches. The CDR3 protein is CASSPLSGSGADTQYF. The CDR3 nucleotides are TGTGCCAGCAGTCCACTTAGCGGGAGTGGGGCAGATACGCAGTATTTT.

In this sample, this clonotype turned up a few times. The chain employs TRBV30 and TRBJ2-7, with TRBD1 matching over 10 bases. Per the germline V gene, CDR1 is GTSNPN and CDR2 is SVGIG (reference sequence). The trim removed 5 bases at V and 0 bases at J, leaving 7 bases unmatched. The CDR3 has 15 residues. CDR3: CAWGTGQGSSYEQYF. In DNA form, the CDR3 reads TGTGCCTGGGGGACGGGACAGGGGAGCTCCTACGAGCAGTACTTC.

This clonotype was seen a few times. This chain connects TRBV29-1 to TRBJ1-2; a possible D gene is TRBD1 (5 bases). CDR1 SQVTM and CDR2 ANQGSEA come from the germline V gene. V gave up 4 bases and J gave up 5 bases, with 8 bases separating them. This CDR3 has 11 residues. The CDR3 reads CSVVQGYGYTF. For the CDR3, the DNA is TGCAGCGTTGTGCAGGGTTATGGCTACACCTTC.

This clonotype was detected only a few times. The CDR3 nucleotides are TGTGCCAGCAGTTTCCAGGGCGACTATGGCTACACCTTC. It is translated as CASSFQGDYGYTF. The V call is TRBV27, the J call TRBJ1-2; TRBD1 might be the D (5 bases). The V gene lost 3 bases and the J gene lost 3 bases, with 8 bases spanning the gap. The length of the CDR3 is 13 residues. Germline CDR1 is MNHEY and CDR2 is SMNVEV (reference sequence).

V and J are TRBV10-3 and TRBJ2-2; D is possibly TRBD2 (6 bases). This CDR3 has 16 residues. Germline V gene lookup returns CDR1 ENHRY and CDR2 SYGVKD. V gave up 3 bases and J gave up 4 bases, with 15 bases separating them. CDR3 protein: CAISEYPGVGTGELFF. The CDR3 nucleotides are TGTGCCATCAGTGAATATCCGGGAGTAGGCACCGGGGAGCTGTTTTTT.

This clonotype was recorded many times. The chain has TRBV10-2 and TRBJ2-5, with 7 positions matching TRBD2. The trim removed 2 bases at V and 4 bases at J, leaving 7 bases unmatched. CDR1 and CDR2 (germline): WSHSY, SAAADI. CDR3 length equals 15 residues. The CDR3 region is CASSEVYPGGETQYF. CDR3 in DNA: TGCGCCAGCAGTGAGGTCTACCCGGGGGGAGAGACCCAGTACTTC.

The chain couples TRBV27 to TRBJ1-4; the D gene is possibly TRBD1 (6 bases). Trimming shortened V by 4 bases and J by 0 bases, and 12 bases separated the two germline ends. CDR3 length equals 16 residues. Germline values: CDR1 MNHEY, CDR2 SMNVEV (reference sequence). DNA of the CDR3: TGTGCCAGCAGTTCGATTCCAGGGGCAACTAATGAAAAACTGTTTTTT. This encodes CASSSIPGATNEKLFF.

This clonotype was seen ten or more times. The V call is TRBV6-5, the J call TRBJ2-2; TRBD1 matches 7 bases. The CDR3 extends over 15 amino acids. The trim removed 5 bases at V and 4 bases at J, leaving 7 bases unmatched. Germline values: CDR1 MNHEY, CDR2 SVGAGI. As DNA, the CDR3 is TGTGCCAGCAGTCTAGAGACAGGGCGCACCGGGGAGCTGTTTTTT. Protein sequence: CASSLETGRTGELFF.

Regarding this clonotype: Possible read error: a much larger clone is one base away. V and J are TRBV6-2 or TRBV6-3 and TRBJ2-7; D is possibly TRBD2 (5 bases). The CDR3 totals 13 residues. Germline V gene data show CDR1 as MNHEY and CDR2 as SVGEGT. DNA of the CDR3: TGTGTCAGCAGTCCGGCGGGTCTTTACGAGCAGTACTTC. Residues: CVSSPAGLYEQYF.

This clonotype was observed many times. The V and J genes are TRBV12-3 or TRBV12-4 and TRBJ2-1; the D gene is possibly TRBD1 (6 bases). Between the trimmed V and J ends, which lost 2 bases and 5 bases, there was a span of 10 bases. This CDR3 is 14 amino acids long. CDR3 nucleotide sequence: TGTGCCAGCAGTTTAACCGGGACAAACAATGAGCAGTTCTTC. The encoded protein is CASSLTGTNNEQFF.

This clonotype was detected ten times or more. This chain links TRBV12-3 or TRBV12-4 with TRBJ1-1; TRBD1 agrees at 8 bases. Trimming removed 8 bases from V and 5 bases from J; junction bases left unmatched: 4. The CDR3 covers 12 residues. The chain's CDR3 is CASDRGGTEAFF. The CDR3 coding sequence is TGTGCCAGCGACAGGGGAGGGACTGAAGCTTTCTTT.

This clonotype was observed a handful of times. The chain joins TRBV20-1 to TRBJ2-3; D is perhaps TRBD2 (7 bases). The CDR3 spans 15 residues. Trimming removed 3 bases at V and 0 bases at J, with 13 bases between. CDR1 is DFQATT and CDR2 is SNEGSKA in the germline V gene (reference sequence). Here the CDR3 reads CSARGGASSTDTQYF. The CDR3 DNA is TGCAGTGCTAGGGGGGGGGCCTCTAGCACAGATACGCAGTATTTT.

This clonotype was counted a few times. The CDR3 nucleotides are TGTGCCAGCAGTTACTCCGGGACTAGCACATCAAATGAGCAGTTCTTC. This encodes CASSYSGTSTSNEQFF. The rearrangement joins TRBV6-5 to TRBJ2-1, with 9 positions matching TRBD2. Looked up from germline, CDR1 is MNHEY and CDR2 is SVGAGI. CDR3 size: 16 residues. With V trimmed by 0 bases and J by 7 bases, 7 bases remained unmatched.

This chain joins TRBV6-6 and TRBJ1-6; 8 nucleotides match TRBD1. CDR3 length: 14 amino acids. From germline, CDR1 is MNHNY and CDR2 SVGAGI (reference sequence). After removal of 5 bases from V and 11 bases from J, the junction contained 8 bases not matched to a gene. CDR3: CASSRGQGTAPLHF. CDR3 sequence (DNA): TGTGCCAGCAGTCGCGGACAGGGAACGGCACCCCTCCACTTT.

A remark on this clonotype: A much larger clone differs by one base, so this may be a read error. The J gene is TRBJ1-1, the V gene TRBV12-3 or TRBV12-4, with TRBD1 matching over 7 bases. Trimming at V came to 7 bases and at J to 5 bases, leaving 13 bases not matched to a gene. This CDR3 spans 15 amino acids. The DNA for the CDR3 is TGTGCCAGCACCAAATTCACAGGGGCGGGGACTGAAGCTTTCTTT. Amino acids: CASTKFTGAGTEAFF.

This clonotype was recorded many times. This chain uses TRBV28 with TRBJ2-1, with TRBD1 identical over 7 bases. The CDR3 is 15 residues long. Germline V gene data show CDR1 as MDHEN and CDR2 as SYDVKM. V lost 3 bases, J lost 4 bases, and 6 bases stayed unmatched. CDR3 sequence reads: CASSFTLGQYNEQFF. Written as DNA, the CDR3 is TGTGCCAGCAGTTTTACCCTGGGACAGTACAATGAGCAGTTCTTC. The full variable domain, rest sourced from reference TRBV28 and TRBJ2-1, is DVKVTQSSRYLVKRTGEKVFLECVQDMDHENMFWYRQDPGLGLRLIYFSYDVKMKEKGDIPEGYSVSREKKERFSLILESASTNQTSMYLCASSFTLGQYNEQFFGPGTRLTVL.

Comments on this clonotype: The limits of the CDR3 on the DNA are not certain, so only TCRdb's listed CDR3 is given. The CDR3: CATRGGNYGCTF. This rearrangement joins TRBV6-5 to TRBJ1-2. The CDR3 has 12 residues if both end residues are counted. Germline assignment: CDR1 MNHEY and CDR2 SVGAGI.

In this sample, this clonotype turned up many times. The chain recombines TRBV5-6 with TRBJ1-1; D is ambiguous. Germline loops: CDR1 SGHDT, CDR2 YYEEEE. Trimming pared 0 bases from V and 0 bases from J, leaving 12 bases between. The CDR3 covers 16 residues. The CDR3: CASSLAGSLMNTEAFF. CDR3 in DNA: TGTGCCAGCAGCTTGGCTGGCAGCCTCATGAACACTGAAGCTTTCTTT.

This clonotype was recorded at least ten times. This CDR3 is CASSVPLTGGRTDTQYF. The CDR3 DNA reads as TGTGCCAGCAGCGTCCCCTTGACAGGAGGCAGGACAGATACGCAGTATTTT. V is TRBV9 and J is TRBJ2-3, with a tentative D call TRBD1 (6 bases). This CDR3 comprises 17 residues. Germline-derived CDR1 and CDR2 are SGDLS and YYNGEE. Trimming took 2 bases from V and 3 from J, leaving 19 bases between them.

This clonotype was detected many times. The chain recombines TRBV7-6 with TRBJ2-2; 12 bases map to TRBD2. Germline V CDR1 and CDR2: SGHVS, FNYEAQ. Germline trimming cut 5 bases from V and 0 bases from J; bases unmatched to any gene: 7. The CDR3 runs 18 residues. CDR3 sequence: CASSALAGGSSNTGELFF. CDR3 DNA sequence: TGTGCCAGCAGCGCACTAGCGGGAGGCTCTTCGAACACCGGGGAGCTGTTTTTT.